What follows are 22 T cell receptor beta chains derived from one specimen sequenced in a study of blood T cell repertoires in COVID-19. TCRdb keeps only in-frame clones here, not all; method: immunoSEQ multiplex PCR. The sample records over 200,000 clones, 85% to 90% being singletons. Sequencing was carried out using PBMCs or T cells enriched from blood (not recorded which). The receptor set was obtained from a young man who had recovered from COVID-19.

V is TRBV11-2 and J is TRBJ2-7, with TRBD1 identical over 12 bases. V dropped 7 bases and J dropped 6; count of bases not matched to a gene: 13. The CDR3 has 16 amino acids. The germline CDR1 and CDR2 sequences are SGHAT and FQNNGV. The CDR3 region is CASTLRTGTGGSEQYF. The DNA of the CDR3 is TGTGCCAGCACCCTTAGAACCGGGACAGGGGGCTCCGAGCAGTACTTC. Complete variable domain (other parts from reference TRBV11-2 and TRBJ2-7): EAGVAQSPRYKIIEKRQSVAFWCNPISGHATLYWYQQILGQGPKLLIQFQNNGVVDDSQLPKDRFSAERLKGVDSTLKIQPAKLEDSAVYLCASTLRTGTGGSEQYFGPGTRLTVT.

The chain links TRBV20-1 to TRBJ1-1; D possibly corresponds to TRBD1 (6 bases). This CDR3 contains 11 residues. Per germline, CDR1 DFQATT and CDR2 SNEGSKA (reference sequence). Deletions cut 5 bases from V and 7 bases from J, with 11 bases between. The CDR3 DNA reads as TGCAGTGCTCAAAGACAGGTTGAAGCTTTCTTT. Encoded protein: CSAQRQVEAFF.

The rearrangement links TRBV6-1 to TRBJ1-1; TRBD1 matches at 8 bases. Germline CDR1 MNHNS, CDR2 SASEGT. Trimming at V came to 3 bases and at J to 0 bases, leaving 6 bases not matched to a gene. The CDR3 has 16 residues. CDR3: CASSEGTGWMNTEAFF. The CDR3 DNA sequence: TGTGCCAGCAGTGAGGGGACAGGTTGGATGAACACTGAAGCTTTCTTT.

This chain joins TRBV30 and TRBJ2-7, with D tentatively TRBD2 (5 bases). Deletions cut 5 bases from V and 2 bases from J, with 22 bases between. Germline lookup yields CDR1 GTSNPN and CDR2 SVGIG (reference sequence). The CDR3 spans 16 residues. CDR3 bases: TGTGCCTGGGTGGACGAGGGCCAAGGCAGACCCTACGAGCAGTACTTC. Protein product: CAWVDEGQGRPYEQYF.

The rearrangement joins TRBV3-1 (or the pseudogene TRBV3-2) to TRBJ2-7; 10 nucleotides line up with TRBD2. The V gene end was trimmed by 3 bases and the J gene end by 5 bases; junction bases not matched to a gene: 7. This CDR3 comprises 15 residues. Germline V CDR1 and CDR2: LGHDT, YNNKEL (reference sequence). The CDR3 region has the DNA TGTGCCAGCAGCCACCGAGCGGGAGGGCCTAACGAGCAGTACTTC. Encoded protein: CASSHRAGGPNEQYF.

The chain carries TRBV7-2 and TRBJ2-5, with 11 bases identical to TRBD2. V trimming: 6 bases; J trimming: 4 bases; junction bases outside the gene matches: 19. Germline lookup yields CDR1 SGHTA and CDR2 FQGNSA. CDR3 size: 19 residues. The CDR3 DNA follows: TGTGCCAGCAGATCAACGTTGGCTAGCGGGGGGCGGCCACCAGAGACCCAGTACTTC. It specifies CASRSTLASGGRPPETQYF.

The V call is TRBV19, the J call TRBJ1-3, with D perhaps TRBD1 (6 bases). V shed 5 bases and J shed 7 bases, with 21 bases lying between them. Germline V gives CDR1 LNHDA, CDR2 SQIVND (reference sequence). This CDR3 is 16 amino acids long. CDR3 DNA: TGTGCCAGTAGTCAACCTCTCGGGACACTCTGGAACACCATATATTTT. This sequence encodes CASSQPLGTLWNTIYF. The full variable domain, rest sourced from reference TRBV19 and TRBJ1-3, is DGGITQSPKYLFRKEGQNVTLSCEQNLNHDAMYWYRQDPGQGLRLIYYSQIVNDFQKGDIAEGYSVSREKKESFPLTVTSAQKNPTAFYLCASSQPLGTLWNTIYFGEGSWLTVV.

This clone has a handful of counts. V usage is TRBV6-1 and J usage is TRBJ1-1; tentative D call: TRBD1 (5 bases). CDR3 size: 13 residues. With 3 bases removed from V and 6 bases from J, the gap between germline ends came to 11 bases. Germline CDR1 reads MNHNS; CDR2 reads SASEGT. CDR3 amino acids: CASSDGGWAEAFF. The CDR3 coding sequence is TGTGCCAGCAGTGATGGGGGGTGGGCTGAAGCTTTCTTT.

The J gene is TRBJ2-7, the V gene TRBV5-1; D perhaps matches TRBD2 (6 bases). The CDR3 runs to 14 residues. The V and J ends lost 6 bases and 6 bases respectively, with 19 bases between them. The germline V gene has CDR1 SGHRS and CDR2 YFSETQ. The CDR3 protein is CASNLRGGTGEQYF. CDR3 nucleotides: TGCGCCAGCAACCTAAGGGGAGGTACTGGCGAGCAGTACTTC.

This sequence joins TRBV5-1 and TRBJ2-7, with 10 nucleotides matching TRBD1. Trimming removed 3 bases from V and 3 bases from J; junction bases left unmatched: 3. The CDR3 length is 14 residues. Germline CDR1 and CDR2: SGHRS and YFSETQ. The CDR3 DNA reads TGCGCCAGCAGCTGGGGGACAGGGGACTACGAGCAGTACTTC. Protein: CASSWGTGDYEQYF. Combining the CDR3 with reference TRBV5-1 and TRBJ2-7 gives the whole variable domain KAGVTQTPRYLIKTRGQQVTLSCSPISGHRSVSWYQQTPGQGLQFLFEYFSETQRNKGNFPGRFSGRQFSNSRSEMNVSTLELGDSALYLCASSWGTGDYEQYFGPGTRLTVT.

This chain connects TRBV6-1 to TRBJ2-3, with 8 bases fitting TRBD2. Germline CDR1 and CDR2: MNHNS and SASEGT. This CDR3 contains 15 residues. J gave up 6 bases and V 1 base, and 6 bases lay outside the gene matches. CDR3 protein: CASSEVGSSGDTQYF. CDR3 coding DNA: TGTGCCAGCAGTGAAGTAGGCTCTAGCGGGGATACGCAGTATTTT.

This chain uses TRBV5-4 with TRBJ2-4, with a tentative D call TRBD1 (6 bases). This CDR3 region has 16 residues. The germline V gene has CDR1 SGHNT and CDR2 YYREEE (reference sequence). V was cut by 1 base and J by 0 bases, with 11 bases left in between. The CDR3 DNA reads as TGTGCCAGCAGCTTGAAGACAGGACGAGCCAAAAACATTCAGTACTTC. Its translation is CASSLKTGRAKNIQYF.

The rearrangement uses TRBV19 and TRBJ1-1, with D maybe TRBD1 (5 bases). CDR1 and CDR2 from the germline V gene are LNHDA and SQIVND (reference sequence). Trimming took 2 bases from V and 5 from J, leaving 15 bases between them. The CDR3 runs 15 residues. The CDR3 protein is CASSIYRGRVTEAFF. CDR3 nucleotide sequence: TGTGCCAGTAGTATATATAGGGGTAGAGTGACTGAAGCTTTCTTT.

The chain links TRBV2 to TRBJ1-4; perhaps TRBD1 as D (6 bases). V was clipped by 6 bases and J by 7 bases, with 12 bases between them. The length of the CDR3 is 13 residues. Germline-derived CDR1 and CDR2 are SNHLY and FYNNEI. The CDR3 DNA sequence: TGTGCCAGCAGGAGACAGGAAGTTGAAAAACTGTTTTTT. Its protein is CASRRQEVEKLFF. Variable domain in full (rest from reference TRBV2 and TRBJ1-4): EPEVTQTPSHQVTQMGQEVILRCVPISNHLYFYWYRQILGQKVEFLVSFYNNEISEKSEIFDDQFSVERPDGSNFTLKIRSTKLEDSAMYFCASRRQEVEKLFFGSGTQLSVL.

This clone was detected only a few times. This chain links TRBV5-8 with TRBJ2-4, with 8 bases fitting TRBD1. CDR1 is SGHTS, CDR2 YDEGEE, per germline. Germline trimming cut 1 base from V and 7 bases from J; bases unmatched to any gene: 4. The CDR3 contains 14 residues. As DNA, the CDR3 is TGTGCCAGCAGCTTGAGTCAGGGGGCCAACATTCAGTACTTC. Its protein product is CASSLSQGANIQYF.

CDR3 region: CAISPSGTNRGYGYTF. In DNA form, the CDR3 reads TGTGCCATCAGTCCCTCGGGAACAAACCGGGGCTATGGCTACACCTTC. V is TRBV10-3 and J is TRBJ1-2; no definite D call. The V end lost 5 bases, the J end lost 4 bases, and 20 bases lay between the germline ends. Germline CDR1 reads ENHRY; CDR2 reads SYGVKD. The CDR3 has 16 amino acids.

This clone was counted between two and nine times. The J gene is TRBJ1-2, the V gene TRBV3-1 (or the pseudogene TRBV3-2), with D possibly matching TRBD1 (6 bases). From germline, CDR1 is LGHDT and CDR2 YNNKEL (reference sequence). This CDR3 contains 15 residues. Trimming took off 4 bases at V and 5 bases at J, with 17 bases between the two ends. CDR3 DNA: TGTGCCAGCAGCCGGGATACCGGGACACGATATGGCTACACCTTC. Protein sequence: CASSRDTGTRYGYTF.

The chain employs TRBV5-1 and TRBJ2-5; 7 positions match TRBD1. V dropped 4 bases and J dropped 0; count of bases not matched to a gene: 3. The CDR3 is 14 residues long. Per the germline V gene, CDR1 is SGHRS and CDR2 is YFSETQ. CDR3 sequence (DNA): TGCGCCAGCAGCGTACAGGGGTACCAAGAGACCCAGTACTTC. Protein product: CASSVQGYQETQYF.

The V and J genes are TRBV7-9 and TRBJ2-1; tentatively, D is TRBD2 (6 bases). The ends were cut back, 5 bases at V and 4 bases at J, with 15 bases in the middle. Germline V CDR1 and CDR2: SEHNR, FQNEAQ (reference sequence). This CDR3 comprises 15 residues. CDR3 region: CASSPWGGAYNEQFF. CDR3 in DNA: TGTGCCAGCAGCCCATGGGGCGGGGCTTACAATGAGCAGTTCTTC.

This clone appeared once. The gene calls are TRBV3-1 (or the pseudogene TRBV3-2) and TRBJ2-2; TRBD2 matches at 9 bases. The length of the CDR3 is 15 residues. V dropped 4 bases and J dropped 3; count of bases not matched to a gene: 3. CDR1 is LGHDT and CDR2 is YNNKEL in the germline V gene (reference sequence). CDR3 amino acids: CASSLREGHTGELFF. The DNA for the CDR3 is TGTGCCAGCAGCCTGCGGGAGGGCCACACCGGGGAGCTGTTTTTT.

The chain joins TRBV7-2 to TRBJ1-3; 7 bases align to TRBD1. Looked up from germline, CDR1 is SGHTA and CDR2 is FQGNSA. The trim removed 5 bases at V and 4 bases at J, leaving 8 bases unmatched. This CDR3 is 15 amino acids long. CDR3 loop: CASSATGQGGNTIYF. The DNA for the CDR3 is TGTGCCAGCAGCGCGACAGGGCAGGGAGGAAACACCATATATTTT.

Comment on this clone: The sample contains more than one DNA sequence encoding this CDR3. This chain joins TRBV19 and TRBJ1-1; D remains ambiguous. CDR1 and CDR2 from the germline V gene are LNHDA and SQIVND (reference sequence). The V end was cut by 3 bases, the J end by 1 base, with 6 bases between. This CDR3 contains 13 residues. The CDR3 DNA sequence: TGTGCCAGTAGTATTGGCGGGAACACTGAAGCTTTCTTT. Translated, it gives CASSIGGNTEAFF. Together with reference TRBV19 and TRBJ1-1, the CDR3 gives the full variable domain: DGGITQSPKYLFRKEGQNVTLSCEQNLNHDAMYWYRQDPGQGLRLIYYSQIVNDFQKGDIAEGYSVSREKKESFPLTVTSAQKNPTAFYLCASSIGGNTEAFFGQGTRLTVV.